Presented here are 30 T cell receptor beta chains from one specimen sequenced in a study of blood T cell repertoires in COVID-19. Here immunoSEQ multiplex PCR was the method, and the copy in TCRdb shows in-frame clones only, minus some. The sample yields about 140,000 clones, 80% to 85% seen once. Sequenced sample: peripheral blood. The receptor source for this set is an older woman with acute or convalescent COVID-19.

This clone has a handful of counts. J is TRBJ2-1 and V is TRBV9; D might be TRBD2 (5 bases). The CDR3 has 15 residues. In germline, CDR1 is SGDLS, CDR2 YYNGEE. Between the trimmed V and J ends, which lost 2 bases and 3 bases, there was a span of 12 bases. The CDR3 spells CASSVSSLLYNEQFF. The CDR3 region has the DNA TGTGCCAGCAGCGTGTCTAGCCTTCTCTACAATGAGCAGTTCTTC.

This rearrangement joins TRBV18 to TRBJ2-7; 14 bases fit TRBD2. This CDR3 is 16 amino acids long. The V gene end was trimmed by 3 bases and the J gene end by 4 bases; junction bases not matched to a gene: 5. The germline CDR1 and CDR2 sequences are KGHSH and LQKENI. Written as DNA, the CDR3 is TGTGCCAGCTCACCCGGGACTAGCGGGAGATTATACGAGCAGTACTTC. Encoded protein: CASSPGTSGRLYEQYF.

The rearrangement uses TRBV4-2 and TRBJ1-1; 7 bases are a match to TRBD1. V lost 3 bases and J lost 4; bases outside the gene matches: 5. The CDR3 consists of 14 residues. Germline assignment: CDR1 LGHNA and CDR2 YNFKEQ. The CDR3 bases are TGTGCCAGCAGCCATTCCCAGGGGGTCACTGAAGCTTTCTTT. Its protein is CASSHSQGVTEAFF.

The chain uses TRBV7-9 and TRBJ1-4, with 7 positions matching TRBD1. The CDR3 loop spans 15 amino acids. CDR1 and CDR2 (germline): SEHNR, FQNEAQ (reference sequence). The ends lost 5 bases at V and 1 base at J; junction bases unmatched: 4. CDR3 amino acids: CASSEQGITNEKLFF. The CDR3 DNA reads TGTGCCAGCAGCGAACAGGGGATAACTAATGAAAAACTGTTTTTT. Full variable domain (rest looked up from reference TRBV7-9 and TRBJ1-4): DTGVSQNPRHKITKRGQNVTFRCDPISEHNRLYWYRQTLGQGPEFLTYFQNEAQLEKSRLLSDRFSAERPKGSFSTLEIQRTEQGDSAMYLCASSEQGITNEKLFFGSGTQLSVL.

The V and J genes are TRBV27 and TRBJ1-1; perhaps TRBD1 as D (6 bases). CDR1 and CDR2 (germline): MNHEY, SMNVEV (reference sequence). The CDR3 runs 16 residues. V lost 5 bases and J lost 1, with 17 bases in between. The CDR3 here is CASSATTGSRNTEAFF. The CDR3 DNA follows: TGTGCCAGCAGTGCCACCACAGGGTCTAGGAACACTGAAGCTTTCTTT.

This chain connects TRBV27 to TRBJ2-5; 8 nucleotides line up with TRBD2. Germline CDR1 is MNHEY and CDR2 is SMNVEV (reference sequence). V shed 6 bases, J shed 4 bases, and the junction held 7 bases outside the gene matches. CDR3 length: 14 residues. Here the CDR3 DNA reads TGTGCCAGCAGCGGAGCGGGAGTAGGAGAGACCCAGTACTTC. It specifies CASSGAGVGETQYF.

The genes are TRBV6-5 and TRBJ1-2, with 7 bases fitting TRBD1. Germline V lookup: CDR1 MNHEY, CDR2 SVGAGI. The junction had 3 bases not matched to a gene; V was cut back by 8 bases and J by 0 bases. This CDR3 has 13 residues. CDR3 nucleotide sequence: TGTGCCAGCGGGGACAGCACTAACTATGGCTACACCTTC. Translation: CASGDSTNYGYTF.

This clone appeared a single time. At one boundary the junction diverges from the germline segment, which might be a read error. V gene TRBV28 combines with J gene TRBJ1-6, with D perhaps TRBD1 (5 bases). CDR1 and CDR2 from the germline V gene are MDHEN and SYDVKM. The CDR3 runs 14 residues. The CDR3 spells CAGRGTPGGSPLHF. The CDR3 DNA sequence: TGTGCCGGCAGAGGTACGCCCGGGGGTTCACCCCTCCACTTT.

CDR3 sequence reads: CASSWGGRTDTQYF. CDR3 in DNA: TGTGCCAGCAGTTGGGGCGGGAGGACAGATACGCAGTATTTT. The gene calls are TRBV11-2 and TRBJ2-3, with 8 nucleotides matching TRBD2. The CDR3 sequence is 14 residues long. V lost 6 bases and J lost 3; bases outside the gene matches: 5. Germline CDR1 reads SGHAT; CDR2 reads FQNNGV.

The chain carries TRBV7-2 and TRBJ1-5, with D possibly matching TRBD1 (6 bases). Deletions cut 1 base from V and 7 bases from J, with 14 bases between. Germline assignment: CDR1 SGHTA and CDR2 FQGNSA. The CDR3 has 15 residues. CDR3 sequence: CASSLGPGGGQPQHF. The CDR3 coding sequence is TGTGCCAGCAGCTTAGGGCCGGGAGGGGGGCAGCCCCAGCATTTT.

For the CDR3, the DNA is TGTGCCAGCAGTATCACCGGGACAGGGGAATCGGGGCAGTACTTC. It is translated as CASSITGTGESGQYF. The chain uses TRBV27 and TRBJ2-7, with 10 bases fitting TRBD1. This CDR3 is 15 amino acids long. Germline trimming cut 5 bases from V and 9 bases from J; bases unmatched to any gene: 13. The germline V gene encodes CDR1 MNHEY and CDR2 SMNVEV (reference sequence).

CDR3 DNA sequence: TGTGCCAGCAGCCAAGCTAGCGGGAGGTTTGCCAATGAGCAGTTCTTC. This sequence encodes CASSQASGRFANEQFF. The gene calls are TRBV3-1 (or the pseudogene TRBV3-2) and TRBJ2-1, with 11 bases that match TRBD2. The CDR3 sequence is 16 residues long. J lost 6 bases, V lost 1 base, and 5 bases had no gene match. The germline gives CDR1 LGHDT, CDR2 YNNKEL (reference sequence).

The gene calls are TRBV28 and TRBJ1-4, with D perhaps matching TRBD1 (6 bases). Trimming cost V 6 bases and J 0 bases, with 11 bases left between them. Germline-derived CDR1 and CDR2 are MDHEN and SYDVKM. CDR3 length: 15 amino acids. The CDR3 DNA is TGTGCCAGCAGCCAAGGGGGGGCAACTAATGAAAAACTGTTTTTT. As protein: CASSQGGATNEKLFF.

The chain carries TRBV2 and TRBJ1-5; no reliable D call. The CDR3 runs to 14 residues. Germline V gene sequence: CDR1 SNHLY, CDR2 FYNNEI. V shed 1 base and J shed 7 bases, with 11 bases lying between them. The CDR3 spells CASSEGGVRQPQHF. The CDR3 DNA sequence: TGTGCCAGCAGTGAAGGCGGGGTAAGGCAGCCCCAGCATTTT.

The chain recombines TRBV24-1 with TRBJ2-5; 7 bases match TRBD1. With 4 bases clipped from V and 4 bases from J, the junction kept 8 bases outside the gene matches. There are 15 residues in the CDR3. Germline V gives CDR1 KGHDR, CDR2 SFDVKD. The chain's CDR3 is CATSDSTGAGETQYF. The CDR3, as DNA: TGTGCCACCAGTGACTCCACAGGGGCAGGAGAGACCCAGTACTTC.

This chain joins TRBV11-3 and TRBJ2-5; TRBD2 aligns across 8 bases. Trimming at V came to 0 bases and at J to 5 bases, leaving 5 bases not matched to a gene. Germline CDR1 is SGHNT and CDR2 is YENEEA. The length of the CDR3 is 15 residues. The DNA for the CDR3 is TGTGCCAGCAGCTTAGAGGGACTAGTGGTGGAGACCCAGTACTTC. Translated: CASSLEGLVVETQYF.

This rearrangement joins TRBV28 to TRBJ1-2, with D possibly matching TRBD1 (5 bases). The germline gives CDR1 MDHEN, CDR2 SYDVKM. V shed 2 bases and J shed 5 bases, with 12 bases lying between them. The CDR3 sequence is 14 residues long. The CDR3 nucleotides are TGTGCCAGCAGTTTACTTTGGGGGACTTATGGCTACACCTTC. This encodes CASSLLWGTYGYTF.

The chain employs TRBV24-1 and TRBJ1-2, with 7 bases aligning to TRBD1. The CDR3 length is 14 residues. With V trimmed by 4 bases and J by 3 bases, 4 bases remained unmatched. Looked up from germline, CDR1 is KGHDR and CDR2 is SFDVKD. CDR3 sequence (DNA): TGTGCCACCAGTGACTCTGGACAGGACTATGGCTACACCTTC. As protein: CATSDSGQDYGYTF.

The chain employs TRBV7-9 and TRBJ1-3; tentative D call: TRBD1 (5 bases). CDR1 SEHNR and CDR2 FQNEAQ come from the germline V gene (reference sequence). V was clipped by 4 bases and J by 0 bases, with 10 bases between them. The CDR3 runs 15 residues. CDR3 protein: CASSSTVNSGNTIYF. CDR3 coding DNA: TGTGCCAGCAGCTCGACAGTGAACTCTGGAAACACCATATATTTT.

The CDR3 here is CAISEPRGLAGAHDEQFF. CDR3 DNA sequence: TGTGCCATCAGTGAGCCTAGAGGACTAGCGGGCGCTCACGATGAGCAGTTCTTC. This sequence joins TRBV10-3 and TRBJ2-1; TRBD2 aligns across 11 bases. The CDR3 is made up of 18 amino acids. After removal of 2 bases from V and 8 bases from J, the junction contained 14 bases not matched to a gene. Per the germline V gene, CDR1 is ENHRY and CDR2 is SYGVKD.

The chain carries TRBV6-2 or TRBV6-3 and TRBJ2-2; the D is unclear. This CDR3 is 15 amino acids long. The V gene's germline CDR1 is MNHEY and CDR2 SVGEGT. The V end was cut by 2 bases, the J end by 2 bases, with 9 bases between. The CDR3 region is CASSYTQANTGELFF. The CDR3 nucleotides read TGTGCCAGCAGTTACACCCAGGCTAACACCGGGGAGCTGTTTTTT.

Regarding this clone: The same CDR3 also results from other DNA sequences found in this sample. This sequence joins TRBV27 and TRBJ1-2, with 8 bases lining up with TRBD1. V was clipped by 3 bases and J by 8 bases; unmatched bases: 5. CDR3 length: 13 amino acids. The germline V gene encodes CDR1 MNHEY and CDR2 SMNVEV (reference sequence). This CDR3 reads CASSFRTGQGYTF. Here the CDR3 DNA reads TGTGCCAGCAGTTTCCGGACAGGGCAGGGCTACACCTTC.

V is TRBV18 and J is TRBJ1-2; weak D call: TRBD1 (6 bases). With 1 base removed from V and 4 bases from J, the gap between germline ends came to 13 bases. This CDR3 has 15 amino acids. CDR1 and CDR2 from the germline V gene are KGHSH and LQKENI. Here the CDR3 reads CASSPRAGVGYGYTF. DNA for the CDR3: TGTGCCAGCTCACCACGGGCAGGGGTGGGCTATGGCTACACCTTC.

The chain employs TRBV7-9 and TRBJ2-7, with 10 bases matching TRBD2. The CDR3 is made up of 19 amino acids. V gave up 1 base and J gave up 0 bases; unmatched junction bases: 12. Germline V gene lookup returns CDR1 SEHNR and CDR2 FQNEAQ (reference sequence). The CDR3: CASSLGAPGTSESSYEQYF. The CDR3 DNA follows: TGTGCCAGCAGCTTAGGAGCCCCCGGGACTAGCGAGAGCTCCTACGAGCAGTACTTC.

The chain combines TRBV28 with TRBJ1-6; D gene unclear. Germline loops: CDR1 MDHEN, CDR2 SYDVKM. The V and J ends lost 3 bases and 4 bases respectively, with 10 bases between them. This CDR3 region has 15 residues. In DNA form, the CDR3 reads TGTGCCAGCAGTTTTAGTACGGGGTATAATTCACCCCTCCACTTT. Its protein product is CASSFSTGYNSPLHF.

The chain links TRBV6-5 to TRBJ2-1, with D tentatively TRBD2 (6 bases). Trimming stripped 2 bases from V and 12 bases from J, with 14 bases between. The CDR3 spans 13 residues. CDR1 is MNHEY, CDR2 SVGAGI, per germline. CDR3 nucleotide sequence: TGTGCCAGCAGTTACCCAGGGACTTCCTTGCAGTTCTTC. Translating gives CASSYPGTSLQFF.

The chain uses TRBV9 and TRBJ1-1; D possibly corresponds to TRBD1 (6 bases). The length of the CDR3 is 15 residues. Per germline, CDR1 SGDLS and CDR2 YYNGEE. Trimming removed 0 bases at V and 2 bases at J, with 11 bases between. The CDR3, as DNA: TGTGCCAGCAGCGTAGGGCAGGGGATCAACACTGAAGCTTTCTTT. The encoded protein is CASSVGQGINTEAFF.

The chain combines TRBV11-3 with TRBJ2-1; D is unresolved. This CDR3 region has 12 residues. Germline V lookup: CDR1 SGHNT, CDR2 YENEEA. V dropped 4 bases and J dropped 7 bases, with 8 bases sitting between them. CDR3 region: CASSSTRNEQFF. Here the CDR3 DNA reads TGTGCCAGCAGCTCCACCAGAAATGAGCAGTTCTTC.

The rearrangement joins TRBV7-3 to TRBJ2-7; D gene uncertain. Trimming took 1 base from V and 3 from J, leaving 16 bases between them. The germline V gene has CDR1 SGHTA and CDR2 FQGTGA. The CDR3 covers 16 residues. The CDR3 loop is CASSLRPGSYNYEQYF. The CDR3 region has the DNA TGTGCCAGCAGCTTAAGGCCAGGAAGCTATAACTACGAGCAGTACTTC.

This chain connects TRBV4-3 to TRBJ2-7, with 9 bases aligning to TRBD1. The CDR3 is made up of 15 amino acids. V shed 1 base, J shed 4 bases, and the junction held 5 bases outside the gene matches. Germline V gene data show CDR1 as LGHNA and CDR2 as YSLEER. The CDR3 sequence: CASSQGGQGEYEQYF. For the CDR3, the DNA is TGCGCCAGCAGCCAAGGGGGACAGGGTGAATACGAGCAGTACTTC.